The 19 T cell receptor beta chains below were found in one sample sequenced in a study of PD-1 blockade in classical Hodgkin lymphoma. This sample's time point: newly diagnosed, previously untreated cHL patient sample. Produced via immunoSEQ multiplex PCR; TCRdb's table is partial and in-frame only. The data contain around 30,000 clones, 90% to 95% of them singletons. Sequenced sample: peripheral blood mononuclear cells (PBMCs). These TCRs come from a human donor with classical Hodgkin lymphoma.

V is TRBV19 and J is TRBJ1-5, with TRBD1 matching over 9 bases. The CDR3 contains 14 residues. CDR1 and CDR2 from the germline V gene are LNHDA and SQIVND (reference sequence). V dropped 5 bases and J dropped 7; count of bases not matched to a gene: 6. CDR3 sequence: CASSPRTGAQPQHF. The CDR3 DNA reads TGTGCCAGTAGTCCGCGGACAGGGGCCCAGCCCCAGCATTTT.

The chain links TRBV5-6 to TRBJ2-1; D not certain. The CDR3 has 11 amino acids. Germline lookup yields CDR1 SGHDT and CDR2 YYEEEE. V lost 4 bases and J 8 bases, leaving 7 bases between the germline ends. The CDR3 DNA follows: TGTGCCAGCAGCCGCAACTATGAGCAGTTCTTC. As protein: CASSRNYEQFF.

This chain's CDR3 is CASSFSPGAMNTEAFF. The DNA for the CDR3 is TGCGCCAGCAGCTTTTCCCCAGGGGCTATGAACACTGAAGCTTTCTTT. This chain joins TRBV5-1 and TRBJ1-1; perhaps TRBD1 as D (6 bases). The CDR3 is 16 residues long. Trimming removed 2 bases from V and 0 bases from J, with 14 bases in between. Germline V gives CDR1 SGHRS, CDR2 YFSETQ. Based on the CDR3 plus reference TRBV5-1 and TRBJ1-1, the full variable domain is KAGVTQTPRYLIKTRGQQVTLSCSPISGHRSVSWYQQTPGQGLQFLFEYFSETQRNKGNFPGRFSGRQFSNSRSEMNVSTLELGDSALYLCASSFSPGAMNTEAFFGQGTRLTVV.

V usage is TRBV14 and J usage is TRBJ2-3; perhaps TRBD2 as D (5 bases). Between the trimmed V and J ends, which lost 5 bases and 5 bases, there was a span of 8 bases. The length of the CDR3 is 12 residues. The germline V gene encodes CDR1 SGHDN and CDR2 FVKESK. The CDR3 DNA follows: TGTGCCAGCAGCGGACTGCAAGATACGCAGTATTTT. It yields the protein CASSGLQDTQYF.

As DNA, the CDR3 is TGCGCCAGCAGCTTGTCCGGCCAAAGCACAGATACGCAGTATTTT. This encodes CASSLSGQSTDTQYF. The rearrangement uses TRBV5-1 and TRBJ2-3; D unresolved. CDR3 length: 15 amino acids. V lost 1 base to trimming and J lost 0 bases, with 9 bases between them. CDR1 is SGHRS, CDR2 YFSETQ, per germline.

CDR3 coding DNA: TGTGCCAGCAGCTTTACTTGCCGAAAGACCTATGGCTACACCTTC. Encoded protein: CASSFTCRKTYGYTF. J is TRBJ1-2 and V is TRBV7-7; no clear D. The germline V and J ends were trimmed by 3 bases and 4 bases, with 15 bases remaining between them. This CDR3 contains 15 residues. Germline CDR1 SSHAT, CDR2 FNYEAQ (reference sequence).

The genes are TRBV7-2 and TRBJ2-7, with D tentatively TRBD1 (6 bases). V lost 6 bases and J 9 bases, leaving 15 bases between the germline ends. This CDR3 contains 12 residues. Germline CDR1 is SGHTA and CDR2 is FQGNSA. The CDR3 coding sequence is TGTGCCAGCAGGCTCCCAGGGGACCGGCAGTACTTC. It is translated as CASRLPGDRQYF. Drawing the rest from reference TRBV7-2 and TRBJ2-7, the complete variable domain is GAGVSQSPSNKVTEKGKDVELRCDPISGHTALYWYRQSLGQGLEFLIYFQGNSAPDKSGLPSDRFSAERTGGSVSTLTIQRTQQEDSAVYLCASRLPGDRQYFGPGTRLTVT.

This chain uses TRBV19 with TRBJ2-5, with D perhaps matching TRBD2 (5 bases). Deletions cut 3 bases from V and 6 bases from J, with 17 bases between. CDR3 length equals 15 residues. Germline CDR1 reads LNHDA; CDR2 reads SQIVND (reference sequence). The CDR3 sequence is CASSMRVAPLQTQYF. The CDR3, as DNA: TGTGCCAGTAGTATGCGGGTAGCGCCGTTACAGACCCAGTACTTC.

V usage is TRBV5-4 and J usage is TRBJ2-7; the match to TRBD1 covers 8 bases. V shed 1 base and J 6 bases; nucleotides not matched to a gene: 12. Germline V CDR1 and CDR2: SGHNT, YYREEE (reference sequence). This CDR3 spans 16 amino acids. The CDR3 nucleotides are TGTGCCAGCAGCTTGCGGAGTACAGGGGGTACGGGCGAGCAGTACTTC. Translating gives CASSLRSTGGTGEQYF.

The chain combines TRBV28 with TRBJ2-7; 13 positions agree with TRBD2. The CDR3 loop spans 14 amino acids. J lost 3 bases, V lost 7 bases, and 3 bases had no gene match. The germline CDR1 and CDR2 sequences are MDHEN and SYDVKM. The CDR3: CASMGLAGSYEQYF. DNA for the CDR3: TGTGCCAGCATGGGACTAGCGGGGAGCTACGAGCAGTACTTC.

This chain joins TRBV7-3 and TRBJ2-7, with a weak D call TRBD2 (6 bases). Germline V gives CDR1 SGHTA, CDR2 FQGTGA. The V end was cut by 8 bases, the J end by 2 bases, with 13 bases between. The CDR3 has 13 amino acids. The DNA of the CDR3 is TGTGCCAGCTCGCCGGGGGTAACCTACGAGCAGTACTTC. Amino acid sequence: CASSPGVTYEQYF.

The chain carries TRBV5-1 and TRBJ2-5, with D possibly being TRBD1 (6 bases). Trimming took 4 bases from V and 5 from J, leaving 15 bases between them. CDR3 length equals 14 residues. Germline CDR1 and CDR2: SGHRS and YFSETQ. CDR3 sequence reads: CASSAQGFGETQYF. For the CDR3, the DNA is TGCGCCAGCAGCGCACAGGGTTTCGGGGAGACCCAGTACTTC. The full variable domain, with the rest looked up from reference TRBV5-1 and TRBJ2-5, is KAGVTQTPRYLIKTRGQQVTLSCSPISGHRSVSWYQQTPGQGLQFLFEYFSETQRNKGNFPGRFSGRQFSNSRSEMNVSTLELGDSALYLCASSAQGFGETQYFGPGTRLLVL.

The rearrangement uses TRBV5-1 and TRBJ2-1, with 11 bases identical to TRBD2. J lost 9 bases, V lost 4 bases, and 9 bases had no gene match. Germline loops: CDR1 SGHRS, CDR2 YFSETQ. This CDR3 is built from 15 residues. The CDR3 nucleotides read TGCGCCAGCAGCCTGACTAGCGGGATCGTTGGTGAGCAGTTCTTC. Residues: CASSLTSGIVGEQFF.

This chain joins TRBV7-2 and TRBJ1-6; 10 nucleotides align to TRBD1. Trimming cost V 6 bases and J 6 bases; bases outside gene matches: 5. Germline CDR1 SGHTA, CDR2 FQGNSA. The CDR3 length is 15 residues. The CDR3 nucleotides read TGTGCCAGCAGTTCCGGGACAGGGGTTAATTCACCCCTCCACTTT. The encoded protein is CASSSGTGVNSPLHF.

The J gene is TRBJ2-5, the V gene TRBV6-5, with D unresolved. Trimming shortened V by 7 bases and J by 3 bases, and 12 bases separated the two germline ends. CDR1 and CDR2 from the germline V gene are MNHEY and SVGAGI. The CDR3 is made up of 13 amino acids. The CDR3 sequence: CASTHRSEETQYF. CDR3 nucleotides: TGTGCCAGCACCCATCGATCGGAAGAGACCCAGTACTTC.

CDR3 nucleotides: TGCAGCGTTGCGGGCGGAGTCCAAGAGACCCAGTACTTC. Its translation: CSVAGGVQETQYF. This rearrangement joins TRBV29-1 to TRBJ2-5; D gene unclear. Germline V CDR1 and CDR2: SQVTM, ANQGSEA. CDR3 length: 13 residues. With 4 bases removed from V and 1 base from J, the gap between germline ends came to 10 bases.

DNA of the CDR3: TGTGCCAGCAGCCTAGCAGGGCGAGAGACCCAGTACTTC. As protein: CASSLAGRETQYF. The V call is TRBV5-6, the J call TRBJ2-5, with D perhaps being TRBD1 or TRBD2 (5 bases each). Germline CDR1 reads SGHDT; CDR2 reads YYEEEE. Trimming took off 4 bases at V and 4 bases at J, with 11 bases between the two ends. This CDR3 comprises 13 residues.

CDR3 sequence reads: CASSPRSGVNTEAFF. The DNA for the CDR3 is TGTGCCAGCTCACCGAGATCGGGAGTAAACACTGAAGCTTTCTTT. The chain links TRBV18 to TRBJ1-1; D is unresolved. V was cut by 3 bases and J by 2 bases, with 13 bases left in between. CDR1 and CDR2 from the germline V gene are KGHSH and LQKENI. This CDR3 region has 15 residues.

This chain links TRBV7-3 with TRBJ2-3; D is possibly TRBD2 (6 bases). The CDR3 spans 14 residues. Germline CDR1 is SGHTA and CDR2 is FQGTGA. V dropped 5 bases and J dropped 3 bases, with 12 bases sitting between them. CDR3 sequence (DNA): TGTGCCAGCAGCCTGGAGGGTGGGACAGATACGCAGTATTTT. Its protein is CASSLEGGTDTQYF.